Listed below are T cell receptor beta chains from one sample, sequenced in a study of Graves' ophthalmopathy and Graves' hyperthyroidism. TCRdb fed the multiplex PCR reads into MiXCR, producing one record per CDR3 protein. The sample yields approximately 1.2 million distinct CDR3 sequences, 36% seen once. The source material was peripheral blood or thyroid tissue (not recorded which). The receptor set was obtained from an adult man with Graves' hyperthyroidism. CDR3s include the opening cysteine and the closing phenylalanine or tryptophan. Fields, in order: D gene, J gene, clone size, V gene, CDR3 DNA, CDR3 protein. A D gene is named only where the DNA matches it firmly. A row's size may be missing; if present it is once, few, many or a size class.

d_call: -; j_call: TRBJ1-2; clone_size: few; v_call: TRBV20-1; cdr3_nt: TGCAGTGCTAGGGACCCCACGGTTGGGAGGGCTGGCTACACCTTC; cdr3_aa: CSARDPTVGRAGYTF
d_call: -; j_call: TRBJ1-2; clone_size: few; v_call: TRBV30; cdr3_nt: TGTGCCCGTAACCGGGACCTCGGTGGCTACACCTTC; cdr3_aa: CARNRDLGGYTF
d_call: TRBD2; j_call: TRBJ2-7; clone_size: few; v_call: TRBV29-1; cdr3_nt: TGCAGCGCTGGAGCGGGAGGGTACGAGCAGTACTTC; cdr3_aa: CSAGAGGYEQYF
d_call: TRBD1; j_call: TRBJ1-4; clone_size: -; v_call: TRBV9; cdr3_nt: TGTGCCAGCAGCGTAGGTTCAGGGGGCTTTTATGAAAAACTGTTTTTT; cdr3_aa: CASSVGSGGFYEKLFF
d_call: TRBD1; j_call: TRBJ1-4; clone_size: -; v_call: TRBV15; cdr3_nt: TGTGCCACCAGCAGCTATGGACAGGGGCGGCAGGAAAAACTGTTTTTT; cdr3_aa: CATSSYGQGRQEKLFF
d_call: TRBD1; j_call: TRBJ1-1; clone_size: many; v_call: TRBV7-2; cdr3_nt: TGTGCCAGCAGCTTAGTTTGGGACAGGGGGTCAGAAGCTTTCTTT; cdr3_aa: CASSLVWDRGSEAFF
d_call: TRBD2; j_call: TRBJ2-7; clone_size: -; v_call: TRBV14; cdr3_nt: TGTGCCAGCAGCCAAGCCCCTAATGGGAGGGGAGGGTCCTACGAGCAGTACTTC; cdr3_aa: CASSQAPNGRGGSYEQYF
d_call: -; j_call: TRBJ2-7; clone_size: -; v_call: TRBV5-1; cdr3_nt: TGCGCCAGCAGCTTGGCTCGGACCTTCAGGCAGTACTTC; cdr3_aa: CASSLARTFRQYF
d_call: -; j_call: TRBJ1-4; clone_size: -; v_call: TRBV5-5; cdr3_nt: TGTGCCAGCAGTTTAGCCTGGACCCTTGGGGAAAAACTGTTTTTT; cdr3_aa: CASSLAWTLGEKLFF
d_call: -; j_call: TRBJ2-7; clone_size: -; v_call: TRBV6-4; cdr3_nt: TGTGCCAGCAGTCAGGGTCCGGGCTACGAGCAGTACTTC; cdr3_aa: CASSQGPGYEQYF
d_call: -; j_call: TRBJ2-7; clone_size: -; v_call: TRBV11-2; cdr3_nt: TGTGCCAGCTTATCGGGGGGCGACGAGCAGTACTTC; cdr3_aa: CASLSGGDEQYF
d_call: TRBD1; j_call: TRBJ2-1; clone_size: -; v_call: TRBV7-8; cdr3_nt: TGTGCCAGCAGCTTAAGGACAGGTAACAATGAGCAGTTCTTC; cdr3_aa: CASSLRTGNNEQFF
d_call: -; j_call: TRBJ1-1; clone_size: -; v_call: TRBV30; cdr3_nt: TGTGCCGGGAAGAGGGGACAAAAGAGAGGAGCTTTCTTT; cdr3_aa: CAGKRGQKRGAFF
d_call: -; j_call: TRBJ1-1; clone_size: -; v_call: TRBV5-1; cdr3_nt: TGCGCCAGCAGCTTGGAGGAGTACACTGAAGCTTTCTTT; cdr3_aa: CASSLEEYTEAFF
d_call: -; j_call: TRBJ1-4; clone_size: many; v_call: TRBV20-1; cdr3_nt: TGCAGTGCGCCTGGAGACCTTAGTGAAAAACTGTTTTTT; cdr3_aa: CSAPGDLSEKLFF
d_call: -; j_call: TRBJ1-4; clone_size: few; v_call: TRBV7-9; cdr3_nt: TGTGCCAGCAGCCCACAACCGGGTTTTAAGAATGCAAATAATGAAAAACTGTTTTTT; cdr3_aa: CASSPQPGFKNANNEKLFF
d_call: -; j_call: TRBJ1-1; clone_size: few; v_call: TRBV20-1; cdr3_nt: TGCAGTGCTAGAGGTGGCATGAACACTGAAGCTTTCTTT; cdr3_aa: CSARGGMNTEAFF
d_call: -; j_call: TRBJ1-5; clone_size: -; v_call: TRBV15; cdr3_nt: TGTGCCACCAGCAGAGAAGGGGGGGGTCAGCCCCAGCATTTT; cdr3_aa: CATSREGGGQPQHF
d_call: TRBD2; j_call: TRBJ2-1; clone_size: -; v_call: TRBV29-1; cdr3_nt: TGCAGCGCCCCCGTTAGCGGGAGGGCCGTTGAGCAGTTCTTC; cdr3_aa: CSAPVSGRAVEQFF
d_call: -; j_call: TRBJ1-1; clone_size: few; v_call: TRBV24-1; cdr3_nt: TGTGCCACCAGTGAGACCGGGACCCTTCGGAGGAACACTGAAGCTTTCTTT; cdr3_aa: CATSETGTLRRNTEAFF
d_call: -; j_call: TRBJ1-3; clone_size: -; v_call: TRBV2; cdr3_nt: TGTGCCAGCAGCGGACGGGGGTTCAACTCTGGAAACACCATATATTTT; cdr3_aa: CASSGRGFNSGNTIYF
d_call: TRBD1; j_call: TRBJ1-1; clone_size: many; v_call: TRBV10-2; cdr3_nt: TGCGCCAGCAGTGAGAGGAGGGGGCCCTCCCCGGAAGCTTTCTTT; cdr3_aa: CASSERRGPSPEAFF
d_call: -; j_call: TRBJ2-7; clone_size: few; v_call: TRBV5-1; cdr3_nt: TGCGCCAGCACATGGGACATCACCTACGAGCAGTACTTC; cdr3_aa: CASTWDITYEQYF
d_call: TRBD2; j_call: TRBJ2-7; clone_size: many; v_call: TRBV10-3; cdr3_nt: TGTGCCATCAGTGAGTCGACTCGTGGTAGCGGGAGGAGAAACTACGAGCAGTACTTC; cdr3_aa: CAISESTRGSGRRNYEQYF
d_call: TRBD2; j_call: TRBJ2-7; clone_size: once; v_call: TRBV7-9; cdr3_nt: TGTGCCAGCAGCGGCAGAAAGAGACTAGCGGGAGATCTTTACGAGCAGTACTTC; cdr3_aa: CASSGRKRLAGDLYEQYF
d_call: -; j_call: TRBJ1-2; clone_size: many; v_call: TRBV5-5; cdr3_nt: TGTGCCAGCAGCTTGGACAGAGCTAACTATGGCTACACCTTC; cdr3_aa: CASSLDRANYGYTF
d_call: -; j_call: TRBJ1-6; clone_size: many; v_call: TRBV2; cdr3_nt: TGTGCCAGCAGTCGGACAGTCTCCTATAATTCACCCCTCCACTTT; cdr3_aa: CASSRTVSYNSPLHF
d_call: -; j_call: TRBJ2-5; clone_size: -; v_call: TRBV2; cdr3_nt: TGTGCCAGCAGTTTCTTCAGGGCGTACCAAGAGACCCAGTACTTC; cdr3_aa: CASSFFRAYQETQYF
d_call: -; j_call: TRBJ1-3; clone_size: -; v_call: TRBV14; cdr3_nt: TGTGCCAGCAGCCAAGGGATAGGGGCTGGAAACACCATATATTTT; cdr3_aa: CASSQGIGAGNTIYF
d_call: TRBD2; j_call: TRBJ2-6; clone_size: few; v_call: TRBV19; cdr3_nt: TGTGCCAGTAGTAGCCTAGCGGGACAAGAGGACCTGACTTTC; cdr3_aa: CASSSLAGQEDLTF
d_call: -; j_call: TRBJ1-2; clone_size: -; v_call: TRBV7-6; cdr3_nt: TGTGCCAGCACCGACACCGGGACGCCAAGATGGTATGGCTACACCTTC; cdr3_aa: CASTDTGTPRWYGYTF
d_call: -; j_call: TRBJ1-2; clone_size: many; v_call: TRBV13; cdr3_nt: TGTGCCAGCAGCTTATCGTACTATGGCTACACCTTC; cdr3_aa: CASSLSYYGYTF
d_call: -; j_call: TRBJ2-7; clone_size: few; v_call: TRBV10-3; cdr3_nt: TGTGCCATCAGCCCGGGGGAGGCTCCCAACTACGAGCAGTACTTC; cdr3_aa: CAISPGEAPNYEQYF
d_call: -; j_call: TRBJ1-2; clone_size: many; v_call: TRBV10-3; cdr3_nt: TGTGCCATCAACGAGCGCAGGGAGATCTATGGCTACACCTTC; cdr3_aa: CAINERREIYGYTF
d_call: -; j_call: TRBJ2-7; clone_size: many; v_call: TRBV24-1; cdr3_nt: TGTGCCACCAGTGATCGGGGGTACGAGCAGTACTTC; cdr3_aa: CATSDRGYEQYF
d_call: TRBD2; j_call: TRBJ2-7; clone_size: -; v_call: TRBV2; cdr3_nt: TGTGCCAGCAGGCCCGAAGCGGGAGGGCCGAAGGAGCAGTACTTC; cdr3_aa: CASRPEAGGPKEQYF
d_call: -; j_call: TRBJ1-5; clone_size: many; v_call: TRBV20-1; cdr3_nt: TGCAGTGTAGGGAATCAGCCCCAGCATTTT; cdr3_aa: CSVGNQPQHF
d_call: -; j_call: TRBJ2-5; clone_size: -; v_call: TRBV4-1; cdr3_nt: TGCGCCAGCAGCCAAGGGGGCGGGACCGCACAAGAGACCCAGTACTTC; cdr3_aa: CASSQGGGTAQETQYF
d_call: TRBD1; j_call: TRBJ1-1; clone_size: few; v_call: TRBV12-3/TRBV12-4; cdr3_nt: TGTGCCAGCAGAGAGGGACAGACCACTGAAGCTTTCTTT; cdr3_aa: CASREGQTTEAFF
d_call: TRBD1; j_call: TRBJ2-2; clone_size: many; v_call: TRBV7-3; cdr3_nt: TGTGCCAGCAGCTGGGACAGGGCCGGGGAGCTGTTTTTT; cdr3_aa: CASSWDRAGELFF
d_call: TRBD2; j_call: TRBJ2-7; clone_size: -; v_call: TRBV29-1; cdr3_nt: TGCAGCGTTGAAGGAACCCAAAGCGGGAATGGCGAGCAGTACTTC; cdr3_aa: CSVEGTQSGNGEQYF
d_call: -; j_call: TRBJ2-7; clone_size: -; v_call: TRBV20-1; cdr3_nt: TGCAGTGCTGCGGACGGGGGCCTCGTTCGTCTCGGCTACGAGCAGTACTTC; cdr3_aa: CSAADGGLVRLGYEQYF
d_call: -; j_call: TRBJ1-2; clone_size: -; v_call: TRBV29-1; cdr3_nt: TGCAGCGTCCTCAAAAGGGGGGTTTATGGCTACACCTTC; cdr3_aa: CSVLKRGVYGYTF
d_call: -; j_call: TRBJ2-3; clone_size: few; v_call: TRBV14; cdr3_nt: TGTGCCAGCAGCCAGTTGGCCACCCCGACAGCGCAGTATTTT; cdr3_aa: CASSQLATPTAQYF
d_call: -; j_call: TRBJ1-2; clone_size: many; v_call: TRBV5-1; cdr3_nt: TGCGCCAGCAGCTTGGAACAGGACGGTGATGGCTACACCTTC; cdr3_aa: CASSLEQDGDGYTF
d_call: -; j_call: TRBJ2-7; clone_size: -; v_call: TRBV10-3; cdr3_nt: TGTGCCATCAGTCGGCTCAAAGGGGGCTACGAGCAGTACTTC; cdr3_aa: CAISRLKGGYEQYF
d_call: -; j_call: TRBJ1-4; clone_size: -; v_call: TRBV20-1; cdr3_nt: TGCAGTGCTCTCGGGGGGGCGAGTGAAAAACTGTTTTTT; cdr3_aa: CSALGGASEKLFF
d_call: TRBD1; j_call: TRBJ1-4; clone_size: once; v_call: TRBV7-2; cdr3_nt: TGTGCCAGCAGCACCACAGGGGGTCGGGAAAAACTGTTTTTT; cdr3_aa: CASSTTGGREKLFF